The clone carrying this T cell receptor beta chain is a singleton in its sample. Its antigen is not identified. PCR amplification relied on 60 Vbeta primers (plus 13 Jbeta primers). Assay used: immunoSEQ multiplex PCR; TCRdb lists only in-frame clones, some missing. The sample lists 120,000 or so clones, around 80% seen once, with roughly a tenth in the top ten. The data were taken from a study of cytomegalovirus exposure and HLA in healthy donors. Study in general: In an early release, HLA-typed donors contributed tens of millions of unique TCR sequences.

Germline CDR1 reads LNHDA; CDR2 reads SQIVND (reference sequence). This CDR3 spans 14 amino acids. The V end lost 3 bases, the J end lost 5 bases, and 14 bases lay between the germline ends. Notes on the study in general: A later analysis associated 15,000 or so TCR beta sequences with HLA alleles at a 0.05 false discovery rate.

Sequenced input: PBMCs. The J gene is TRBJ2-7, the V gene TRBV19; weak D call: TRBD1 (5 bases). The sequence came from a man aged 25-45 years in good health and CMV-seropositive. The CDR3 DNA reads TGTGCCAGTAGTATTACGGGTACAGGTGACGAGCAGTACTTC. Its translation: CASSITGTGDEQYF.